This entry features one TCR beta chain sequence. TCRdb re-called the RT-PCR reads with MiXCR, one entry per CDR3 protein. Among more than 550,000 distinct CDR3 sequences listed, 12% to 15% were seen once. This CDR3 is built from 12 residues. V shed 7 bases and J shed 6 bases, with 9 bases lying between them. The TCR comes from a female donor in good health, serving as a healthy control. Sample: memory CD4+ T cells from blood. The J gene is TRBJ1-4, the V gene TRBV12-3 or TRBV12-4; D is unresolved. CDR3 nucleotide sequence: TGTGCCAGCACCTGGGGATATGAAAAACTGTTTTTT. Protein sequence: CASTWGYEKLFF.